Presented here are 6 T cell receptor beta chains from one specimen sequenced in a study of cytomegalovirus exposure and HLA in healthy donors. The study ran its PCR with 60 Vbeta and 13 Jbeta primers. Method: immunoSEQ multiplex PCR; TCRdb's copy keeps in-frame clones and lacks some. The data contain some 150,000 clones, approximately 80% of them singletons. The sequenced material came from PBMCs. The receptors stem from a man aged 25 to 45 in good health and CMV-seropositive.

This clone was seen only once. J is TRBJ1-4 and V is TRBV19, with a weak D call TRBD1 (6 bases). V lost 5 bases to trimming and J lost 8 bases, with 15 bases between them. The germline CDR1 and CDR2 sequences are LNHDA and SQIVND (reference sequence). This CDR3 has 14 residues. The CDR3 sequence: CASSATGLLEKLFF. The CDR3 coding sequence is TGTGCCAGTAGTGCCACAGGGTTACTGGAAAAACTGTTTTTT.

This clone was seen once. This chain joins TRBV5-1 and TRBJ1-4, with a weak D call TRBD1 (6 bases). CDR3 size: 14 residues. V was cut by 4 bases and J by 4 bases, with 11 bases left in between. Germline V lookup: CDR1 SGHRS, CDR2 YFSETQ. The CDR3 sequence: CASSMDSFNEKLFF. The CDR3 DNA is TGCGCCAGCAGCATGGACAGCTTTAATGAAAAACTGTTTTTT.

The chain employs TRBV6-1 and TRBJ1-6; 8 bases agree with TRBD1. The ends lost 5 bases at V and 8 bases at J; junction bases unmatched: 5. This CDR3 is 14 amino acids long. Germline-derived CDR1 and CDR2 are MNHNS and SASEGT. The CDR3 DNA is TGTGCCAGCAGTAAACAGGGGGTTGATTCACCCCTCCACTTT. Translated: CASSKQGVDSPLHF.

J is TRBJ1-6 and V is TRBV5-1; 8 bases fit TRBD1. The CDR3 covers 14 residues. The junction had 6 bases not matched to a gene; V was cut back by 5 bases and J by 8 bases. CDR1 is SGHRS and CDR2 is YFSETQ in the germline V gene. CDR3 bases: TGCGCCAGCAGGGATCAGGGGGCGCATTCACCCCTCCACTTT. The encoded protein is CASRDQGAHSPLHF.

The chain recombines TRBV27 with TRBJ1-2, with 7 bases aligning to TRBD1. Germline-derived CDR1 and CDR2 are MNHEY and SMNVEV (reference sequence). V gave up 5 bases and J gave up 8 bases; unmatched junction bases: 8. This CDR3 region has 13 residues. The CDR3 region is CASSPAGGLGYTF. The CDR3 nucleotides read TGTGCCAGCAGTCCCGCAGGGGGTCTAGGCTACACCTTC.

The chain has TRBV7-2 and TRBJ2-2; 7 positions agree with TRBD1. J was trimmed by 8 bases and V by 1 base; bases with no gene match: 10. Per the germline V gene, CDR1 is SGHTA and CDR2 is FQGNSA. The CDR3 runs to 16 residues. The CDR3 reads CASSLGGEGAFGELFF. For the CDR3, the DNA is TGTGCCAGCAGCTTAGGGGGAGAGGGGGCATTTGGGGAGCTGTTTTTT.